This T cell receptor beta chain was sequenced during a study of T cells in Graves' hyperthyroidism and ophthalmopathy. Study overall: It was at initial diagnosis, before any treatment, that peripheral blood was collected.

Investigators excluded patients with uncontrolled infection, other autoimmune disease, pregnancy or lactation. Diagnostic decisions used clinical symptoms, serum thyroxine and TRAb, thyroid ultrasound and orbital computed tomography. Fresh peripheral blood, under 13 ml, yielded the PBMCs. This clonotype occurred many times. The CDR3 runs 12 residues. Germline V lookup: CDR1 SGHRS, CDR2 YFSETQ. Trimming cost V 4 bases and J 6 bases, with 10 bases left between them. There were TCR beta CDR3 regions amplified from RNA transcripts. First-round RT-PCR with HTBI primers amplified the TCR CDR3 region. MiXCR was run by TCRdb on the multiplex PCR reads, yielding one entry per CDR3 protein. The data show 650,000 to 850,000 distinct CDR3 sequences, 18% seen once.

The chain combines TRBV5-1 with TRBJ1-1; D is uncertain. The receptor was isolated from a woman aged 45-59 years with Graves' hyperthyroidism that later progressed to Graves' ophthalmopathy. The specimen sequenced was blood. CDR3 sequence: CASSPDGPEAFF. In DNA, the CDR3 is TGCGCCAGCAGCCCGGACGGACCTGAAGCTTTCTTT.